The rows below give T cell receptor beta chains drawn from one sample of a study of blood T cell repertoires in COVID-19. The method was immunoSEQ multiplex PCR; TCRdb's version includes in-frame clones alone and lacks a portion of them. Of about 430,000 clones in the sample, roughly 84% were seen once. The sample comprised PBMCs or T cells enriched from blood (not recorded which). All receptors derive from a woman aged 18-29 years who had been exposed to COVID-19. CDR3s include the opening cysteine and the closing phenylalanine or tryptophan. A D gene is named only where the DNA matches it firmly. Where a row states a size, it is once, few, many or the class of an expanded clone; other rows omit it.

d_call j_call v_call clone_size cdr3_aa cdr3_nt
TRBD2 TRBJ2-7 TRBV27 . CASSLSGSGYEQYF TGTGCCAGCAGTTTGAGCGGGAGTGGCTACGAGCAGTACTTC
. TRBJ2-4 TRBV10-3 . CAISESTLPGAKNIQYF TGTGCCATCAGTGAGTCGACGTTGCCGGGGGCCAAAAACATTCAGTACTTC
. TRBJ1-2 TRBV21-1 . CASSKVQSPGQGGYGYTF TGTGCCAGCAGCAAAGTCCAATCTCCGGGACAGGGAGGGTATGGCTACACCTTC
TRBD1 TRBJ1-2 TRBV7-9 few CASSLTGGAGYGYTF TGTGCCAGCAGCTTAACAGGGGGCGCGGGTTATGGCTACACCTTC
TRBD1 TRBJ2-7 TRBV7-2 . CASRLQGASYEQYF TGTGCCAGCAGATTACAGGGGGCCTCCTACGAGCAGTACTTC
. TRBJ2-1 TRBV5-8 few CASSHGTRGGNEQFF TGTGCCAGCAGTCATGGGACCCGGGGAGGCAATGAGCAGTTCTTC
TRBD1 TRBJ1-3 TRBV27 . CASSPTGGNAGNTIYF TGTGCCAGCAGTCCGACAGGGGGTAATGCTGGAAACACCATATATTTT
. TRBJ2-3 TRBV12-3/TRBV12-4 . CASITGAGGTQYF TGTGCCAGCATCACTGGGGCCGGGGGTACGCAGTATTTT
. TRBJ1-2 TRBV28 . CATKKAGQNYGYTF TGTGCCACCAAGAAGGCCGGACAGAACTATGGCTACACCTTC
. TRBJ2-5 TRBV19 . CATRKPTGETQYF TGTGCCACCCGGAAGCCCACAGGGGAGACCCAGTACTTC
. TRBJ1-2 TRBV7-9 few CASSQGRGSNYGYTF TGTGCCAGCAGCCAAGGACGGGGTTCTAACTATGGCTACACCTTC
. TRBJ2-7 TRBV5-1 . CASSDGGTIGEQYF TGCGCCAGCAGCGATGGGGGGACGATAGGGGAGCAGTACTTC
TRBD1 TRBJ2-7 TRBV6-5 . CASTRDRGRYEQYF TGTGCCAGCACCCGGGACAGGGGTCGTTACGAGCAGTACTTC
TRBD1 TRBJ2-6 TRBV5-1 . CASSSDGQGGSGANVLTF TGCGCCAGCAGCTCGGACGGACAGGGGGGTTCTGGGGCCAACGTCCTGACTTTC
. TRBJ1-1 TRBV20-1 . CSASGGGGTEAFF TGCAGTGCAAGTGGGGGAGGAGGCACTGAAGCTTTCTTT
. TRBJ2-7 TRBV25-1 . CASRADSPHEQYF TGTGCCAGCAGAGCGGACAGTCCCCACGAGCAGTACTTC
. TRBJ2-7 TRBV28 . CASSTTGLLYEQYF TGTGCCAGCAGTACGACGGGACTTCTCTACGAGCAGTACTTC
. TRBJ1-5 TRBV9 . CASNPGGGNQPQHF TGTGCCAGCAACCCGGGAGGCGGGAATCAGCCCCAGCATTTT
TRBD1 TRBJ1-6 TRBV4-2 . CASTQGGAPSPLHF TGTGCCAGCACCCAGGGGGGGGCCCCTTCACCCCTCCACTTT
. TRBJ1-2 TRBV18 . CASSGPGLPYGYTF TGTGCCAGCTCAGGTCCGGGACTACCCTATGGCTACACCTTC